Shown below are 15 T cell receptor beta chains from a single sample sequenced in a study of blood T cell repertoires in COVID-19. Some clones are missing from TCRdb's copy, which holds only in-frame ones; the method was immunoSEQ multiplex PCR. The sample contains fewer than 250,000 clones, 80% to 90% of which appear only once. Sequencing was carried out using PBMCs or T cells enriched from blood (not recorded which). The receptors were sampled from a woman younger than 45 with acute COVID-19.

This chain links TRBV5-6 with TRBJ2-1; D is unclear. The CDR3 runs 13 residues. Trimming pared 0 bases from V and 6 bases from J, leaving 7 bases between. The germline CDR1 and CDR2 sequences are SGHDT and YYEEEE. This CDR3 is CASSLGAGNEQFF. The CDR3 coding sequence is TGTGCCAGCAGCTTGGGTGCCGGCAATGAGCAGTTCTTC.

This chain uses TRBV3-1 (or the pseudogene TRBV3-2) with TRBJ2-7; the D is unclear. The CDR3 consists of 16 residues. The V gene lost 2 bases and the J gene lost 0 bases, with 14 bases spanning the gap. CDR1 is LGHDT, CDR2 YNNKEL, per germline (reference sequence). The CDR3 spells CASSQRGPTSSYEQYF. As DNA, the CDR3 is TGTGCCAGCAGCCAACGAGGCCCGACGAGCTCCTACGAGCAGTACTTC.

The chain joins TRBV5-1 to TRBJ2-3; D ambiguous. CDR1 and CDR2 from the germline V gene are SGHRS and YFSETQ. CDR3 size: 13 residues. V lost 3 bases, J lost 2 bases, and 7 bases lay in between. The chain's CDR3 is CASSSVFTDTQYF. The CDR3 bases are TGCGCCAGCAGCTCCGTCTTCACAGATACGCAGTATTTT. Full variable domain (outside the CDR3, taken from reference TRBV5-1 and TRBJ2-3): KAGVTQTPRYLIKTRGQQVTLSCSPISGHRSVSWYQQTPGQGLQFLFEYFSETQRNKGNFPGRFSGRQFSNSRSEMNVSTLELGDSALYLCASSSVFTDTQYFGPGTRLTVL.

V is TRBV6-5 and J is TRBJ1-2; 7 bases agree with TRBD1. V lost 8 bases and J lost 3; bases outside the gene matches: 9. This CDR3 is 14 amino acids long. Germline V gene sequence: CDR1 MNHEY, CDR2 SVGAGI. CDR3 bases: TGTGCCAGCGAACTAGGGGGCGCCGACTATGGCTACACCTTC. It specifies CASELGGADYGYTF.

The chain carries TRBV6-1 and TRBJ1-1; 8 positions agree with TRBD1. V lost 1 base to trimming and J lost 2 bases; unmatched junction nucleotides: 6. CDR3 length: 16 amino acids. Germline CDR1 is MNHNS and CDR2 is SASEGT. The CDR3 is CASSEVAGGGNTEAFF. The CDR3 DNA is TGTGCCAGCAGTGAAGTGGCAGGGGGCGGAAACACTGAAGCTTTCTTT.

This clone was detected only a few times. The gene calls are TRBV10-2 and TRBJ1-4; 7 bases match TRBD1. V lost 5 bases and J lost 14; bases outside the gene matches: 5. Germline CDR1 is WSHSY and CDR2 is SAAADI. This CDR3 is 11 amino acids long. The DNA for the CDR3 is TGCGCCAGCAGTTTCCGGGACAGCCTGTTTTTT. It specifies CASSFRDSLFF.

The V and J genes are TRBV4-1 and TRBJ1-5; tentative D call: TRBD1 (6 bases). The CDR3 consists of 12 residues. V gave up 1 base and J gave up 12 bases, with 10 bases separating them. The germline gives CDR1 MGHRA, CDR2 YSYEKL. The CDR3 loop reads CASSQGQGHQHF. CDR3 nucleotide sequence: TGCGCCAGCAGCCAAGGCCAGGGGCACCAGCATTTT.

This chain connects TRBV20-1 to TRBJ2-5; a possible D gene is TRBD1 (6 bases). Between the trimmed V and J ends, which lost 3 bases and 3 bases, there was a span of 14 bases. CDR1 DFQATT and CDR2 SNEGSKA come from the germline V gene (reference sequence). The CDR3 covers 14 residues. The CDR3, as DNA: TGCAGTGCTAGTGCCGGCAGGGGCGAAGAGACCCAGTACTTC. The encoded protein is CSASAGRGEETQYF.

V and J are TRBV5-1 and TRBJ2-1; 9 nucleotides match TRBD1. Germline-derived CDR1 and CDR2 are SGHRS and YFSETQ. V lost 0 bases, J lost 5 bases, and 9 bases stayed unmatched. This CDR3 region has 17 residues. In nucleotides, the CDR3 is TGCGCCAGCAGCTTGGGAGGGGGACAGGGCCGACACAATGAGCAGTTCTTC. Its translation: CASSLGGGQGRHNEQFF.

This clone was recorded only once. This chain uses TRBV3-1 (or the pseudogene TRBV3-2) with TRBJ2-7; tentatively, D is TRBD1 (6 bases). Per the germline V gene, CDR1 is LGHDT and CDR2 is YNNKEL (reference sequence). V was clipped by 4 bases and J by 5 bases, with 21 bases between them. The CDR3 covers 16 residues. CDR3 region: CASSLAMDRLTNEQYF. The CDR3 DNA sequence: TGTGCCAGCAGCCTAGCTATGGACAGACTAACTAACGAGCAGTACTTC.

In this sample, this clone turned up once. This chain uses TRBV11-2 with TRBJ2-3, with unresolved D. Per the germline V gene, CDR1 is SGHAT and CDR2 is FQNNGV. There are 16 residues in the CDR3. V lost 4 bases, J lost 0 bases, and 14 bases lay in between. Here the CDR3 reads CASSYLVWRSTDTQYF. As DNA, the CDR3 is TGTGCCAGCAGCTACCTCGTATGGAGAAGCACAGATACGCAGTATTTT.

This sequence joins TRBV5-1 and TRBJ2-3, with D tentatively TRBD2 (6 bases). Deletions cut 3 bases from V and 0 bases from J, with 11 bases between. This CDR3 region has 15 residues. CDR1 and CDR2 from the germline V gene are SGHRS and YFSETQ. The DNA for the CDR3 is TGCGCCAGCAGCTCTAGCGTGACTAGCACAGATACGCAGTATTTT. Protein: CASSSSVTSTDTQYF.

This chain joins TRBV5-1 and TRBJ2-3; maybe TRBD1 (6 bases). The CDR3 spans 16 residues. The germline CDR1 and CDR2 sequences are SGHRS and YFSETQ. Between the trimmed V and J ends, which lost 1 base and 5 bases, there was a span of 17 bases. The CDR3 DNA reads as TGCGCCAGCAGCTTGCCGGGCCTTACAGGGATAGATACGCAGTATTTT. Translated: CASSLPGLTGIDTQYF.

This clone was counted at least ten times. The rearrangement joins TRBV30 to TRBJ1-4, with 7 bases lining up with TRBD1. From germline, CDR1 is GTSNPN and CDR2 SVGIG (reference sequence). This CDR3 has 13 amino acids. V shed 4 bases and J 3 bases; nucleotides not matched to a gene: 2. The CDR3 nucleotides are TGTGCCTGGAAACAGGGGCCTAATGAAAAACTGTTTTTT. It codes for CAWKQGPNEKLFF.

This clone was counted between two and nine times. The chain links TRBV11-2 to TRBJ1-5, with D unresolved. The CDR3 is 13 amino acids. Germline CDR1 SGHAT, CDR2 FQNNGV. V gave up 5 bases and J gave up 0 bases, with 5 bases separating them. The CDR3 loop reads CASSANSNQPQHF. The CDR3, as DNA: TGTGCCAGCAGCGCTAATAGCAATCAGCCCCAGCATTTT.